What follows are 22 T cell receptor beta chains derived from one specimen sequenced in a study of metastatic and nonmetastatic thyroid tumors. TCRdb ran MiXCR on the PCR reads. This sample has under 40,000 clones, with about a sixth found just once. Not a single patient had been given any form of treatment at any point before undergoing thyroid surgery. Sequencing used blood. Receptors were obtained from a female donor with papillary thyroid cancer or a benign thyroid nodule (not recorded which). Some clones in this sample may be carry-over from other donors' samples.

This clone was seen at least ten times. The chain joins TRBV30 to TRBJ2-1, with D tentatively TRBD2 (7 bases). The CDR3 has 12 amino acids. Per germline, CDR1 GTSNPN and CDR2 SVGIG (reference sequence). Between the trimmed V and J ends, which lost 5 bases and 9 bases, there was a span of 14 bases. The CDR3 reads CAWGGGSREQFF. The CDR3 DNA is TGTGCCTGGGGGGGCGGGAGTCGTGAGCAGTTCTTC. Based on the CDR3 plus reference TRBV30 and TRBJ2-1, the full variable domain is SQTIHQWPATLVQPVGSPLSLECTVEGTSNPNLYWYRQAAGRGLQLLFYSVGIGQISSEVPQNLSASRPQDRQFILSSKKLLLSDSGFYLCAWGGGSREQFFGPGTRLTVL.

This clone was seen many times. The chain has TRBV27 and TRBJ2-5; 13 bases are shared with TRBD2. V trimming: 7 bases; J trimming: 4 bases; junction bases outside the gene matches: 15. Germline V lookup: CDR1 MNHEY, CDR2 SMNVEV (reference sequence). The CDR3 runs to 18 residues. The CDR3 spells CASKPGLAGPLGGETQYF. CDR3 sequence (DNA): TGTGCCAGCAAACCGGGACTAGCGGGACCCCTTGGGGGAGAGACCCAGTACTTC.

At least ten counts were recorded for this clone. The CDR3 nucleotides are TGTGCCACCAGCGGGGGGGCGGGAGGTTCCCGCGAGCAGTACTTC. Residues: CATSGGAGGSREQYF. The chain uses TRBV15 and TRBJ2-7; 8 nucleotides align to TRBD2. Germline V gene data show CDR1 as LNHNV and CDR2 as YYDKDF (reference sequence). The J segment lost 6 bases and the V segment lost 5 bases, leaving 12 bases of the junction unmatched. The CDR3 consists of 15 residues.

In its sample, this clone was seen many times. The chain uses TRBV28 and TRBJ2-3, with D possibly matching TRBD2 (6 bases). V was trimmed by 2 bases and J by 3 bases, leaving 15 bases between them. This CDR3 region has 16 residues. CDR1 MDHEN and CDR2 SYDVKM come from the germline V gene. This chain's CDR3 is CASSLATSGGTDTQYF. The CDR3 nucleotides read TGTGCCAGCAGTTTAGCGACTAGTGGGGGGACAGATACGCAGTATTTT. Combining the CDR3 with reference TRBV28 and TRBJ2-3 gives the whole variable domain DVKVTQSSRYLVKRTGEKVFLECVQDMDHENMFWYRQDPGLGLRLIYFSYDVKMKEKGDIPEGYSVSREKKERFSLILESASTNQTSMYLCASSLATSGGTDTQYFGPGTRLTVL.

This clone has only a few counts. This chain uses TRBV5-4 with TRBJ2-1, with 11 bases identical to TRBD2. CDR1 and CDR2 (germline): SGHNT, YYREEE (reference sequence). This CDR3 spans 14 amino acids. The V and J ends lost 1 base and 10 bases, in that order; junction bases with no gene match: 4. The CDR3 protein is CASSLTSGSNEQFF. The DNA for the CDR3 is TGTGCCAGCAGCTTGACTAGCGGGAGTAACGAGCAGTTCTTC.

This clone was picked up many times. This chain joins TRBV7-8 and TRBJ1-1; no definite D call. Germline V gene sequence: CDR1 SGHVS, CDR2 FQNEAQ. Trimming removed 5 bases at V and 1 base at J, with 14 bases between. The CDR3 covers 15 residues. CDR3 nucleotides: TGTGCCAGCAGCCCAACCGGTTTCGAGAACACTGAAGCTTTCTTT. It encodes CASSPTGFENTEAFF.

J is TRBJ2-7 and V is TRBV11-2; 11 bases match TRBD1. This CDR3 comprises 15 residues. CDR1 is SGHAT, CDR2 FQNNGV, per germline. V shed 4 bases and J 6 bases; nucleotides not matched to a gene: 8. CDR3 loop: CASSWGRTGGVEQYF. CDR3 coding DNA: TGTGCCAGCAGCTGGGGGCGGACAGGGGGCGTCGAGCAGTACTTC.

The chain joins TRBV5-1 to TRBJ1-6; TRBD1 might be the D (5 bases). There are 14 residues in the CDR3. Trimming shortened V by 3 bases and J by 7 bases, and 11 bases separated the two germline ends. Germline loops: CDR1 SGHRS, CDR2 YFSETQ. The CDR3 coding sequence is TGCGCCAGCAGCTCGGACCAGGGAAATTCACCCCTCCACTTT. Translation: CASSSDQGNSPLHF. The whole variable domain, remainder taken from reference TRBV5-1 and TRBJ1-6, is KAGVTQTPRYLIKTRGQQVTLSCSPISGHRSVSWYQQTPGQGLQFLFEYFSETQRNKGNFPGRFSGRQFSNSRSEMNVSTLELGDSALYLCASSSDQGNSPLHFGNGTRLTVT.

The table lists this clone with many counts. The CDR3 loop is CSVEGLSTRAFF. In nucleotides, the CDR3 is TGCAGCGTTGAAGGATTGTCGACCCGTGCTTTCTTT. The V call is TRBV29-1, the J call TRBJ1-1; the D is unclear. Germline lookup yields CDR1 SQVTM and CDR2 ANQGSEA. The CDR3 has 12 amino acids. V lost 1 base to trimming and J lost 11 bases, with 14 bases between them.

This clone was picked up many times. V gene TRBV7-8 combines with J gene TRBJ1-1, with 7 nucleotides matching TRBD1. Per the germline V gene, CDR1 is SGHVS and CDR2 is FQNEAQ. V lost 2 bases to trimming and J lost 4 bases; unmatched junction nucleotides: 4. There are 14 residues in the CDR3. CDR3 sequence: CASSLRTGFTEAFF. The DNA of the CDR3 is TGTGCCAGCAGCTTAAGGACAGGCTTCACTGAAGCTTTCTTT.

This clone was counted many times. The gene calls are TRBV5-1 and TRBJ2-3; D uncertain. Between the trimmed V and J ends, which lost 4 bases and 3 bases, there was a span of 15 bases. The CDR3 covers 15 residues. Per germline, CDR1 SGHRS and CDR2 YFSETQ. The DNA of the CDR3 is TGCGCCAGCAGCCTCCCTTCGGTTGTGACAGATACGCAGTATTTT. It specifies CASSLPSVVTDTQYF.

This chain uses TRBV12-3 or TRBV12-4 with TRBJ1-3; 7 positions agree with TRBD1. After removal of 6 bases from V and 0 bases from J, the junction contained 8 bases not matched to a gene. The CDR3 has 16 amino acids. CDR3 in DNA: TGTGCCAGCAGCCGGGACAGAACATTCTCTGGAAACACCATATATTTT. Residues: CASSRDRTFSGNTIYF.

This clone has at least ten counts. The J gene is TRBJ2-3, the V gene TRBV7-2, with 11 bases identical to TRBD2. Trimming cost V 6 bases and J 9 bases; bases outside gene matches: 14. The CDR3 has 16 residues. The germline V gene has CDR1 SGHTA and CDR2 FQGNSA. DNA for the CDR3: TGTGCCAGCAGGCTTAGCGGGAGGGCCTTAGGGGACACGCAGTATTTT. Protein product: CASRLSGRALGDTQYF. Together with reference TRBV7-2 and TRBJ2-3, the CDR3 gives the full variable domain: GAGVSQSPSNKVTEKGKDVELRCDPISGHTALYWYRQSLGQGLEFLIYFQGNSAPDKSGLPSDRFSAERTGGSVSTLTIQRTQQEDSAVYLCASRLSGRALGDTQYFGPGTRLTVL.

This clone was found many times. Other DNA sequences from this sample encode an identical CDR3 as well. J is TRBJ2-3 and V is TRBV6-4; 7 bases match TRBD2. In germline, CDR1 is MRHNA, CDR2 SNTAGT. The CDR3 is made up of 15 amino acids. V was clipped by 2 bases and J by 1 base; unmatched bases: 3. This CDR3 reads CASSDGEGGTDTQYF. CDR3 sequence (DNA): TGTGCCAGCAGTGACGGGGAGGGAGGCACAGATACGCAGTATTTT.

This clone occurred many times. The V and J genes are TRBV7-2 and TRBJ2-7; 9 nucleotides align to TRBD2. Germline lookup yields CDR1 SGHTA and CDR2 FQGNSA. V lost 7 bases to trimming and J lost 2 bases; unmatched junction nucleotides: 6. CDR3 size: 14 residues. The CDR3 DNA follows: TGTGCCAGCACCAATCTAGCGGGAACCTACGAGCAGTACTTC. Its translation is CASTNLAGTYEQYF.

The chain carries TRBV5-6 and TRBJ2-3; D is undetermined. Germline V gene sequence: CDR1 SGHDT, CDR2 YYEEEE. The CDR3 has 15 amino acids. The germline V and J ends were trimmed by 0 bases and 0 bases, with 8 bases remaining between them. Written as DNA, the CDR3 is TGTGCCAGCAGCTTGGGTGCTTTAAGCACAGATACGCAGTATTTT. It translates to CASSLGALSTDTQYF.

V is TRBV7-3 and J is TRBJ1-4; no clear D gene. The germline gives CDR1 SGHTA, CDR2 FQGTGA. Trimming shortened V by 5 bases and J by 1 base, and 14 bases separated the two germline ends. This CDR3 comprises 16 residues. CDR3 sequence (DNA): TGTGCCAGCAGCCCCGGGCTCCAAGAAACTAATGAAAAACTGTTTTTT. It translates to CASSPGLQETNEKLFF.

This clone was detected many times. The rearrangement joins TRBV5-6 to TRBJ2-5; possibly TRBD2 for D (5 bases). The CDR3 contains 14 residues. V gave up 5 bases and J gave up 1 base, with 12 bases separating them. Germline assignment: CDR1 SGHDT and CDR2 YYEEEE. This chain's CDR3 is CASSQDSVQETQYF. CDR3 coding DNA: TGTGCCAGCAGTCAGGATAGCGTCCAAGAGACCCAGTACTTC.

This clone came up many times. The chain recombines TRBV7-2 with TRBJ2-7; D is possibly TRBD1 (5 bases). Germline V gene data show CDR1 as SGHTA and CDR2 as FQGNSA. This CDR3 has 13 amino acids. Trimming took 3 bases from V and 2 from J, leaving 8 bases between them. The CDR3 nucleotides read TGTGCCAGCAGCTTCAGGGTCCCCTACGAGCAGTACTTC. Its protein product is CASSFRVPYEQYF.

This clone was seen many times. The chain links TRBV18 to TRBJ2-3; 9 positions match TRBD2. The ends lost 3 bases at V and 2 bases at J; junction bases unmatched: 6. The germline CDR1 and CDR2 sequences are KGHSH and LQKENI. This CDR3 comprises 16 residues. CDR3 region: CASSPYPSGITDTQYF. In DNA form, the CDR3 reads TGTGCCAGCTCACCTTACCCTAGCGGGATCACAGATACGCAGTATTTT.

This clone was seen many times. This chain links TRBV4-1 with TRBJ2-2; D call uncertain. The CDR3 has 11 amino acids. The V gene's germline CDR1 is MGHRA and CDR2 YSYEKL. V lost 1 base and J lost 7, with 1 base in between. The CDR3 DNA reads as TGCGCCAGCAGCCAAGGCGGGGAGCTGTTTTTT. Residues: CASSQGGELFF.

This clone has a handful of counts. One end of the junction is discordant with germline, which a read error may explain. This chain links TRBV28 with TRBJ2-1; tentative D call: TRBD1 (6 bases). The CDR3 has 15 residues. CDR1 and CDR2 from the germline V gene are MDHEN and SYDVKM. The CDR3 sequence: CAISLSVPGRGEQFF. As DNA, the CDR3 is TGTGCCATCAGTTTATCTGTGCCAGGCAGGGGTGAGCAGTTCTTC.